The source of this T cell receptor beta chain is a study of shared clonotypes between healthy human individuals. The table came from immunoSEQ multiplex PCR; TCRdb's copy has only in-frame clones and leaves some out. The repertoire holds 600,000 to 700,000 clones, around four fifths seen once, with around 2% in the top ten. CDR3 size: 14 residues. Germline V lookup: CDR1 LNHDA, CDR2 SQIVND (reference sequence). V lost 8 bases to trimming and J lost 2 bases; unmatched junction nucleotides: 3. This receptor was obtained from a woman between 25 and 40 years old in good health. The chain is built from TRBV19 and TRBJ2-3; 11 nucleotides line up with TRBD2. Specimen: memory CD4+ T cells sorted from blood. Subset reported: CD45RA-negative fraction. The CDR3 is CASRLAGHTDTQYF. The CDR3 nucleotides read TGTGCCAGTCGACTAGCGGGGCACACAGATACGCAGTATTTT.